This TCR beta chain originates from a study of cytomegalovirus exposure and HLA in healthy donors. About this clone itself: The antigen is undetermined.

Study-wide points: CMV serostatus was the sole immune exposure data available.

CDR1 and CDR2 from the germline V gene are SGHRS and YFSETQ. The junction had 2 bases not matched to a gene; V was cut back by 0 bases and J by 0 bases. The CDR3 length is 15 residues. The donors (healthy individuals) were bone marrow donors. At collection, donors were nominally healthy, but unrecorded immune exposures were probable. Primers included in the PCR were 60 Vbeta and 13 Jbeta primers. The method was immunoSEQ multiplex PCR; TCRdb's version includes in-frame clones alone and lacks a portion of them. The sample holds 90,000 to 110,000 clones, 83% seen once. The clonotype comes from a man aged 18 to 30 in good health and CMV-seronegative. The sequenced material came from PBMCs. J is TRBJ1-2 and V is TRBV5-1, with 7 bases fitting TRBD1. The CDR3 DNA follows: TGCGCCAGCAGCTTGGGGGACAGAGCTAACTATGGCTACACCTTC. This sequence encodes CASSLGDRANYGYTF.